The present TCR beta chain was sequenced within a study of cytomegalovirus exposure and HLA in healthy donors (dated by TCRdb to between 2016 and 2019). Study-wide context: In an earlier analysis of roughly 500 of the donors, under 300 Gb of sequence data and 117 million unique TCR beta sequences from 150 million to 200 million T cells were reported. Roughly 300 gigabases of sequencing data and approximately 92 million unique TCR sequences made up an early release that covered about 640 HLA-typed donors. Rather than using new phenotypic data, the later analysis identified candidate immune exposures from TCR beta sequences and from how often those sequences occurred across donors. The study used immunosequencing to profile the T cell repertoires of 670 or so subjects and linked those repertoires to cytomegalovirus serostatus. The genetic ancestry cluster associated with self-reported Caucasian donors included roughly four fifths of the 350 to 500 genotyped donors. Donor age, sex, ethnicity and CMV serostatus were compiled together with the repertoire data. In addition to the first cohort of 666 subjects, a separate validation cohort of approximately 120 different subjects was used. To study patterns of TCR occurrence, a later analysis re-analyzed previously published TCR beta repertoires from more than 550 donors and added high-resolution HLA genotyping. To decide whether each TCR beta V gene segment behaved as functional or pseudogenic, an earlier analysis of 587 of the donors relied on high-throughput TCR beta sequencing. A later genetic analysis used genome-wide SNP genotypes for about 55% of the 666 donors, treating that subset as a discovery cohort. Every discovery cohort repertoire had been produced on one sequencing platform. Typing coverage varied by locus: about 620-630 donors for A, B, C, DRB1 and DQB1; approximately 500 for DQA1; more than 600 for DPA1; roughly 450 for DPB1. The study aimed to test whether cataloging public T cell receptors could reveal signatures of past pathogen exposure. Both class I and class II loci were covered by HLA typing, at four-digit resolution. About five DR-DQ haplotypes were handled as single units for association and clustering because linkage in the cohort was strong. Among about 360 genotyped donors of the cohort, an average of approximately 240,000 unique TCR beta nucleotide sequences were sequenced per donor, around 18% of them non-productive. The study combined high-throughput TCR immunosequencing, statistical association of individual TCRs with disease status, and machine learning to predict cytomegalovirus infection status. Broader findings and caveats from the paper: In a later analysis, around 15,000 TCR beta sequences were associated with specific HLA alleles at a false discovery rate of 0.05. A group of highly shared sequence variants was considered likely to be a technical artifact of the sequencing pipeline. The presence/absence analyses assumed that sequencing depth was roughly uniform across donors, and that assumption may not be true. Correlated functional status among segregating V segments might be attributable to linkage disequilibrium, but an unknown experimental factor could not be ruled out. An association between a missense DCLRE1C variant and V-gene and J-gene trimming of TCR beta chains was found in a later genetic analysis and replicated in an independent cohort. Most TCR sequences were seen in very few donors, while some public TCRs were found in many individuals. According to a later genetic analysis, donors in an Asian-associated ancestry cluster had fewer N-insertions in productive TCRs than the roughly 700-donor mean. The study gave a list of some 150 TCR beta chains associated with cytomegalovirus. A further reported finding was that TCR beta sequences accurately predicted the HLA-A and HLA-B alleles for most subjects in the first cohort. Over 15 rarely observed V segments, including chromosome 9 orphons, were excluded from the earlier analysis of several hundred of the donors because counts were too low. Because HLA typing was unavailable for some donors at each locus, only the typed subset was used in association tests. The only immune exposure information available for the cohort was CMV serostatus. In a later analysis, the rate of TCR association differed among HLA loci, with DRB1 alleles having the most associated TCRs and HLA-C alleles having the fewest. A later analysis found that HLA-associated TCR beta chains were more clonally expanded and had lower generation probabilities than equally common non-associated chains. When HLA alleles, especially DR and DQ, strongly co-occurred, TCR associations were difficult to assign to individual alleles. According to a later analysis, parvovirus B19, influenza, CMV and Epstein-Barr virus appeared linked to several top co-occurrence clusters. Cytomegalovirus status was reported to be diagnosed by the classifier with high specificity and sensitivity in both the original and validation cohorts. Three of the identified cytomegalovirus-associated TCR beta chains were confirmed in vitro to be specific for cytomegalovirus antigens. Because the 87-base-pair reads could not distinguish some IMGT-functional V segments, including TRBV6-2 and TRBV6-3, those segments were excluded. It was suggested by the authors that the approach could potentially be generalized to other disease states and immunological phenotypes. The cohort was sequenced for TCR beta chains only, and without alpha or paired-chain data the features that could be detected were limited. A later analysis found that most CMV-associated TCR beta chains appeared HLA-restricted, with HLA associations seemingly driven largely by CMV exposure. In an earlier analysis of fewer than 700 of the donors, most TCR beta V segments appeared in productive rearrangements about 87% or about 30% of the time, broadly matching IMGT annotations.

Library preparation used the immunoSEQ multiplex PCR assay. The multiplex PCR relied on a mix of 60 forward primers for TCR Vbeta segments and 13 reverse primers for TCR Jbeta segments. Amplification of the CDR3 region of rearranged TCR beta genes was performed with a multiplex PCR assay on genomic DNA. The amplified TCR beta libraries were sequenced on the Illumina HiSeq System as 87-base-pair reads. Regarding the original processing steps: Across the 666 repertoires, a later analysis counted 78 million or so unique TCR beta chains, around 11 million of which were shared by at least two donors. Raw reads were error-corrected and collapsed into unique sequences with a nearest-neighbor algorithm that merged closely related sequences to remove PCR and sequencing errors. CDR3 sequences were aligned to IMGT reference sequences to assign V, D and J gene segments. Each retained sequence needed at least a six-nucleotide match to both a V gene segment and a J gene segment. Rearrangements were called productive when the CDR3 lacked stop codons and stayed in frame with V and J; all others were non-productive. Following IMGT convention, CDR3 was defined as the stretch from the second conserved V-encoded cysteine to the conserved J-encoded phenylalanine. The earlier analysis of about 560 of the donors excluded any sequence lacking an unambiguous match to a single V gene segment. An earlier analysis of 587 of the donors classified V segments as functional when productive rearrangements were above 56.7% and as segregating when the standard deviation between donors was above 5%. A statistical classification framework was built for diagnosing cytomegalovirus status from the catalog of TCR beta chain sequences. V and J gene assignment, in a later analysis, came from comparing TCR nucleotide sequences with IMGT/GENE-DB human TR gene sequences. A later analysis assigned CDR3 sequences and most-parsimonious VDJ recombination scenarios with the TCRdist pipeline. In a later analysis, each TCR beta chain was defined by its CDR3 amino acid sequence together with its V-gene family, and reads without a unique V-gene family were excluded. To address suspected cross-contamination and a sequencing artifact, a later analysis removed a few hundred highly shared, low-generation-probability nucleotide sequences. For each public chain, a later analysis derived a clonal expansion index from normalized ranks of inferred template counts within each repertoire. In a later analysis, generation probabilities were computed with a VDJ recombination model fitted to out-of-frame rearrangements, and the resulting probabilities were checked against IGoR. In a later analysis, TCR-TCR, TCR-HLA and TCR-CMV co-occurrence was scored with hypergeometric tests, and a repertoire-size bias correction was applied to TCR pairs. False discovery rates were estimated in a later analysis by permuting HLA or CMV assignments 20 times. In a later analysis, co-occurring TCRs were grouped with DBSCAN, and TCRdist sequence similarity was added when clustering was performed within HLA-allele-positive subsets. For co-occurrence clustering, repertoires with fewer than 30,000 or more than 120,000 public chains were excluded, along with roughly 5 repertoires with anomalous nucleotide sharing. TCRdb obtained this table from immuneACCESS and retained in-frame rearrangements with V and J assigned. These tables miss some clones; where compared with another copy, unresolved V genes account for less than half of the shortfall, and the remainder is unexplained. That table supplies the V and J calls and clone size; D and trimming were determined from the DNA. The table kept for this sample lists around 70,000 clones. Roughly 5% of the sample is in the top ten clones.

In total, fewer than 750 healthy bone marrow donors made up the cohort. At the time of sampling, all cohort members were nominally healthy, though unrecorded immune exposures were likely present. The donor tested CMV seronegative, placing the donor among the 350 or so seronegative members of the cohort. Every donor gave a peripheral blood sample, and the peripheral blood mononuclear cells from that sample were used for TCR beta sequencing. The Qiagen DNeasy Blood Extraction Kit was used to extract genomic DNA from the blood cell samples. The germline ends are 11 bases apart after V is trimmed by 1 base and J by 5 bases. The germline V gene (reference sequence) sets CDR1 to GTSNPN and CDR2 to SVGIG. Counted from cysteine to phenylalanine, this CDR3 has 14 amino acids. The only DNA kept is the CDR3, 42 bases in frame from the first base. As to this clone: It has no known antigen specificity.

This clonotype originated in a man aged 35 to 55 in good health and CMV-seronegative. The sequence is built from TRBV30 and TRBJ2-2; no D gene call is confident. The material sequenced was PBMCs. The CDR3 region has the sequence CAWSGPPRTGELFF. The DNA reads TGTGCCTGGAGTGGACCCCCGCGGACCGGGGAGCTGTTTTTT.